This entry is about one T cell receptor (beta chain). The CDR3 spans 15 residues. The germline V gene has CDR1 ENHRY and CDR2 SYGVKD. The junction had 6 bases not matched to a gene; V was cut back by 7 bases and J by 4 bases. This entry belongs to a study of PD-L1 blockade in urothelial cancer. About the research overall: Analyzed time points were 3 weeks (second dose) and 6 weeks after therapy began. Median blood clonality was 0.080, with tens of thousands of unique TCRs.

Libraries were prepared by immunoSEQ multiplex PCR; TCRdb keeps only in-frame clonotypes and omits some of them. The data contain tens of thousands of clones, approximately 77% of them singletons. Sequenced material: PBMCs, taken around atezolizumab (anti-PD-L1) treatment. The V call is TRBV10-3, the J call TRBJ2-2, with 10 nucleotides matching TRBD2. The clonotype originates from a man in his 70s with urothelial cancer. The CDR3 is CAINSGTSVTGELFF. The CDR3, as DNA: TGTGCCATCAATTCCGGGACTAGCGTCACCGGGGAGCTGTTTTTT.